This T cell receptor beta chain was profiled in a study of T cell responses to AZD1222 COVID-19 vaccine. TCRdb's table, derived via immunoSEQ multiplex PCR, lists solely in-frame clones and lacks some. There are roughly 140,000 clones in the sample; 88% occur only once, and 2% to 2.5% lies in the top ten. Looked up from germline, CDR1 is SEHNR and CDR2 is FQNEAQ (reference sequence). The CDR3 totals 17 residues. Germline trimming cut 2 bases from V and 0 bases from J; bases unmatched to any gene: 5. This specimen consisted of peripheral blood, obtained on day 0 of AZD1222 vaccination. The chain employs TRBV7-9 and TRBJ2-1; 9 bases agree with TRBD2. This TCR came from an adult in good health. This CDR3 is CASSLLTSGHSYNEQFF. CDR3 DNA: TGTGCCAGCAGCTTATTGACTAGCGGACACTCCTACAATGAGCAGTTCTTC. The variable domain in full, completed from reference TRBV7-9 and TRBJ2-1, reads DTGVSQNPRHKITKRGQNVTFRCDPISEHNRLYWYRQTLGQGPEFLTYFQNEAQLEKSRLLSDRFSAERPKGSFSTLEIQRTEQGDSAMYLCASSLLTSGHSYNEQFFGPGTRLTVL.